This T cell receptor beta chain derives from a study of T-cell reconstitution after alpha-beta-depleted transplantation in children. Overall study findings and caveats: T-cell counts and diversity at one year post-transplant came mainly from newly produced T cells. As was reported, about two months after transplant, alpha-beta T cells came from several hundred expanded graft clones. Surviving thymic progenitors and recipient T cells were the source of high TCRbeta diversity at day 60 in some patients.

As to this clonotype: Its antigen is currently unknown.

Unique molecular identifiers were incorporated during preparation of the TCRbeta library. Each CDR3 protein is one row after TCRdb ran MiXCR on the PCR reads. This table holds hundreds of thousands of distinct CDR3 sequences, approximately 22% found once. The CDR3 extends over 13 amino acids. Deletions cut 4 bases from V and 4 bases from J, with 11 bases between. CDR1 is ENHRY, CDR2 SYGVKD, per germline. Here the sequenced sample was PBMCs, mostly from graft donor cells, taken 360 days after TCRalphabeta/CD19-depleted stem cell transplant. This rearrangement joins TRBV10-3 to TRBJ2-7; TRBD1 or TRBD2 may be the D gene (5 bases each). The source is a boy younger than two who had a stem cell transplant for acute myeloid leukemia, so the T cells may come from the graft donor. The CDR3 nucleotides are TGTGCCATCAGTGGAGGGACCAATTACGAGCAGTACTTC. As protein: CAISGGTNYEQYF.